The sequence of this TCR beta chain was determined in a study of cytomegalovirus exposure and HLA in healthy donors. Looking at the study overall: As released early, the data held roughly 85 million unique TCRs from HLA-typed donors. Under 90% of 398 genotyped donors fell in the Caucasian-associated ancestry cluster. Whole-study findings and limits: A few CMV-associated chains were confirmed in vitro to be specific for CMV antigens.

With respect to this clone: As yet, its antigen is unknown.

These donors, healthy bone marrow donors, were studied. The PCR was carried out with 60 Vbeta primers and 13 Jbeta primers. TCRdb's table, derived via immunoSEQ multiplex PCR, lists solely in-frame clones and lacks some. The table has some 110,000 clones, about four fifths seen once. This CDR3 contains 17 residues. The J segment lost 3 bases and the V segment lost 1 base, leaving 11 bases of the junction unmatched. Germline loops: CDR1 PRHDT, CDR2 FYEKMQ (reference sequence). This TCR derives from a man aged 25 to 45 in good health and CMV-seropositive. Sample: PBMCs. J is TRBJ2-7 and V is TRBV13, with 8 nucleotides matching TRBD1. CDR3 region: CASSLANSGQELYEQYF. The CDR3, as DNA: TGTGCCAGCAGCTTAGCCAACTCGGGACAGGAGCTCTACGAGCAGTACTTC.